Only a few counts were recorded for the clone carrying this T cell receptor (beta chain). This CDR3 contains 16 residues. Germline CDR1 reads SNHLY; CDR2 reads FYNNEI. Trimming took 3 bases from V and 3 from J, leaving 14 bases between them. This sample is part of a study of patients and donors after allogeneic stem cell transplantation. TCRdb used MiXCR to reprocess the RT-PCR reads, holding one entry per CDR3 protein. The sample includes approximately 140,000 distinct CDR3 sequences, about 40% of them seen just once. The gene calls are TRBV2 and TRBJ1-4; D unresolved. Specimen: blood, either unsorted or a sorted T cell fraction (not recorded which). This receptor was obtained from a human donor who was either an allogeneic HSCT recipient or a stem cell or donor lymphocyte infusion donor (not recorded which). It is not recorded whose cells these are; they may come from a transplant donor. The CDR3 loop is CASSDGRNRANEKLFF. The DNA of the CDR3 is TGTGCCAGCAGTGATGGCCGGAACAGAGCTAATGAAAAACTGTTTTTT.